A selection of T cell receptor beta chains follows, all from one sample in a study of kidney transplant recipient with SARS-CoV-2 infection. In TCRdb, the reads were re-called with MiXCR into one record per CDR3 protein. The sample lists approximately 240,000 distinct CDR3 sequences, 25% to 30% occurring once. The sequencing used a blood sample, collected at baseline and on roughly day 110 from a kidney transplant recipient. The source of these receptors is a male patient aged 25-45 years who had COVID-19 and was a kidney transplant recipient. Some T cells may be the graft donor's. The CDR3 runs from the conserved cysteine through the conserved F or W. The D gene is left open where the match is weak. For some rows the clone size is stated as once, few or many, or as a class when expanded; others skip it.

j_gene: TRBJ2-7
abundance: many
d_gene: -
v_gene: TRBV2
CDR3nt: TGTGCCGGGCGAGGCAGCTACGAGCAGTACTTC
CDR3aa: CAGRGSYEQYF

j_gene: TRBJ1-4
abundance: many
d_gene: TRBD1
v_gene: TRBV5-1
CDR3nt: TGCGCCAGCAGCTCTTCCGGGACAGGGGGCGTTGGGGAAAAACTGTTTTTT
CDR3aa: CASSSSGTGGVGEKLFF

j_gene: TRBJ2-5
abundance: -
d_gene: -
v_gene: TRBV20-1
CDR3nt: TGCAGTGCCCTGAGGTTGGGCCAAGAGACCCAGTGCTTC
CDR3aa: CSALRLGQETQCF

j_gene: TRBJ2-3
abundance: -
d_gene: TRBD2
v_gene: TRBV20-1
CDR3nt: TGCAGTGCTAGACCCAGCGGGAGTATCGAAGATACGCAGTATTTT
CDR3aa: CSARPSGSIEDTQYF

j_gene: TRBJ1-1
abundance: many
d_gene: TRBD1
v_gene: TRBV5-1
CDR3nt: TGCGCCAGCAGCCTTACAGGGGGGAATTGGAACACTGAAGCTTTCTTT
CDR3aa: CASSLTGGNWNTEAFF

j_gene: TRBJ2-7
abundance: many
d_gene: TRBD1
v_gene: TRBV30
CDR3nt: TGTGCCTGGAGTACCGGGACAGGGAGCGACGAGCAGTACTTC
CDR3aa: CAWSTGTGSDEQYF

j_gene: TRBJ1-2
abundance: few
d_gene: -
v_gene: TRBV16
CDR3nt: TGTGCCAGCAGCTCGGCAATGGTCGTTAGAAAGACCTATGGCTACACCTTC
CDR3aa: CASSSAMVVRKTYGYTF

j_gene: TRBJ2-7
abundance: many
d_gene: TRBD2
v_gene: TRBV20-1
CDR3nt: TGCAGTGCTAGGTCGGCTAGCGGGAACTACGAGCAGTACTTC
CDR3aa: CSARSASGNYEQYF

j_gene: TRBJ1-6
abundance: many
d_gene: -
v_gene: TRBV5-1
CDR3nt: TGCGCCAGCAGCTTGGTACAGGGCTCCTATAATTCACCCCTCCACTTT
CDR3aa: CASSLVQGSYNSPLHF

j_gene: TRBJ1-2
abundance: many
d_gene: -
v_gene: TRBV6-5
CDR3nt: TGTGCCAGCAGTTCAGTGGACTCTATGCGAAAGACCTATGGCTACACCTTC
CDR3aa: CASSSVDSMRKTYGYTF

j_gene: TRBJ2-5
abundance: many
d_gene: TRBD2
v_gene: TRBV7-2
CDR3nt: TGTGCCAGCAGCTTGACTAGCGGGAGAGTGGAGACCCAGTACTTC
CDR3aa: CASSLTSGRVETQYF

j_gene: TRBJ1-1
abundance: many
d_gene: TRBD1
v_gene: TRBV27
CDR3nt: TGTGCCAGCAGTTTTAGGACAGGGGGCGAGGCTTTCTTT
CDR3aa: CASSFRTGGEAFF

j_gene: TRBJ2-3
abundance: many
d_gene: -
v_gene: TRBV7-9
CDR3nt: TGTGCCAGCAGCGAGGGGACTAGCACAGATACGCAGTATTTT
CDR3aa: CASSEGTSTDTQYF

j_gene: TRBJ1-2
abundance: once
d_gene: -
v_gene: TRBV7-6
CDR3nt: TGTGACAGCAGCACATTGGGTGAATCTCGAAAGACCTATGGCTACACCTTC
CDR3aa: CDSSTLGESRKTYGYTF

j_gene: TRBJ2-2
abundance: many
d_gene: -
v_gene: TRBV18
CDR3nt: TGTGCCAGCTCACCCGGATTAGCGCCGGCCGGGGAGCTGTTTTTT
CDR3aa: CASSPGLAPAGELFF

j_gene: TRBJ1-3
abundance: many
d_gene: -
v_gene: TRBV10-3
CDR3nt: TGTGCCATCAGTGAAGCCCCCCGGTCCGGAAACACCATATATTTT
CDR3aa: CAISEAPRSGNTIYF

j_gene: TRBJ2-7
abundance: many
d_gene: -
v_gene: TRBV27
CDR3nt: TGTGCCAGCAAAAAAGGGATCCAAGGAGGTTACGAGCAGTACTTC
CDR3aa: CASKKGIQGGYEQYF

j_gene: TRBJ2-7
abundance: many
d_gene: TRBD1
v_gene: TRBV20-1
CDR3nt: TGCAGTGCTAGCGGGGACAGGGGGACCTACGAGCAGTACTTC
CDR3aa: CSASGDRGTYEQYF

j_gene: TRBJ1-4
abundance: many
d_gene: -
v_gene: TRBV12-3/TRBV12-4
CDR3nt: TGTGCCAGCAGTTCAAGCGAGACTGCTGAAAAACTGTTTTTT
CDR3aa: CASSSSETAEKLFF

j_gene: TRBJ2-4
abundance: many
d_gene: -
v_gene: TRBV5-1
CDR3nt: TGCGCCAGCAGCTTGGATGCGGGGGCCAAAAACATTCAGTACTTC
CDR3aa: CASSLDAGAKNIQYF

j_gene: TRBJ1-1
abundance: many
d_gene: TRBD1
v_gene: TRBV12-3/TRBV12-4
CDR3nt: TGTGCCAGCAGTAGAGGACAGGGGAGGGAGGGCACTGAAGCTTTCTTT
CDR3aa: CASSRGQGREGTEAFF

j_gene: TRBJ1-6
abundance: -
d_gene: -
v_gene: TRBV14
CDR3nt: TGTGCCAGCATCTCCGGGGGGGGGGGATCACCCCTCCACTTT
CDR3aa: CASISGGGGSPLHF